The entry that follows covers one T cell receptor (beta chain) sequence. Antigen: not known. The CDR3 is 14 residues long. Trimming took 3 bases from V and 2 from J, leaving 13 bases between them. Germline loops: CDR1 SQVTM, CDR2 ANQGSEA. The data belong to a study of blood T cells in healthy people across ages. Then a second PCR, running roughly 6 to 12 cycles, was carried out with a sample-barcoded 5' primer and a J-beta primer mix. All cDNA molecules were each tagged by a template-switch adaptor with 12 random nucleotides. A single record per CDR3 protein comes from TCRdb applying MiXCR to the 5' RACE reads. This sample yields about 750,000 distinct CDR3 sequences, of which about 53% are seen a single time; approximately 40% belongs to the top ten. General study findings and limits: There was no known CMV status for donors, so expanded clonotype changes were possibly confounded.

The chain recombines TRBV29-1 with TRBJ1-2, with D perhaps matching TRBD1 (5 bases). The sample consisted of blood. This receptor was obtained from a man of 80 years or more in good health. CDR3 in DNA: TGCAGCGTTGACGGGGGATCTGGGAACTATGGCTACACCTTC. It is translated as CSVDGGSGNYGYTF.